Presented here are 21 T cell receptor beta chains from one specimen sequenced in a study of control samples from healthy donors and cancer patients. TCRdb's table, derived via immunoSEQ multiplex PCR, lists solely in-frame clones and lacks some. The sample lists more than 100,000 clones; under 95% were seen once. Sequenced material: blood. The receptors originated from a man between 18 and 29 years old in good health.

The rearrangement links TRBV5-1 to TRBJ2-3; a weak D match, TRBD2 (6 bases). Per the germline V gene, CDR1 is SGHRS and CDR2 is YFSETQ. Trimming shortened V by 2 bases and J by 0 bases, and 7 bases separated the two germline ends. The CDR3 sequence is 14 residues long. This chain's CDR3 is CASSFSGSTDTQYF. CDR3 sequence (DNA): TGCGCCAGCAGCTTTAGCGGTAGCACAGATACGCAGTATTTT.

The chain employs TRBV2 and TRBJ1-3; D not certain. There are 11 residues in the CDR3. The germline V gene has CDR1 SNHLY and CDR2 FYNNEI. Trimming pared 10 bases from V and 0 bases from J, leaving 4 bases between. The CDR3 spells CATVSGNTIYF. Written as DNA, the CDR3 is TGTGCCACCGTCTCTGGAAACACCATATATTTT.

This chain connects TRBV5-1 to TRBJ2-4; 10 nucleotides line up with TRBD1. This CDR3 has 16 amino acids. From germline, CDR1 is SGHRS and CDR2 YFSETQ. V lost 4 bases to trimming and J lost 0 bases; unmatched junction nucleotides: 4. The CDR3 DNA reads as TGCGCCAGCAGCCCGGGGACAGGGGTAGCCAAAAACATTCAGTACTTC. Residues: CASSPGTGVAKNIQYF.

This chain connects TRBV30 to TRBJ1-2; TRBD1 is a possible D gene (5 bases). CDR1 and CDR2 from the germline V gene are GTSNPN and SVGIG (reference sequence). The CDR3 loop spans 13 amino acids. Trimming took off 5 bases at V and 4 bases at J, with 14 bases between the two ends. In DNA, the CDR3 is TGTGCCTGGGATTTAGGGGCGGGCTATGGCTACACCTTC. Its translation: CAWDLGAGYGYTF.

The V call is TRBV5-6, the J call TRBJ1-2, with 9 bases identical to TRBD1. The V gene end was trimmed by 3 bases and the J gene end by 8 bases; junction bases not matched to a gene: 5. CDR3 length: 13 amino acids. The germline V gene encodes CDR1 SGHDT and CDR2 YYEEEE. The CDR3 nucleotides read TGTGCCAGCAGCTCAGGGACAGGGAACGGCTACACCTTC. It encodes CASSSGTGNGYTF.

This chain uses TRBV11-3 with TRBJ2-7, with TRBD1 matching 7 bases. The CDR3 is 14 residues long. With 6 bases clipped from V and 4 bases from J, the junction kept 9 bases outside the gene matches. The germline V gene encodes CDR1 SGHNT and CDR2 YENEEA. For the CDR3, the DNA is TGTGCCAGCAGTCGGACAGGATATCCTTACGAGCAGTACTTC. Protein sequence: CASSRTGYPYEQYF.

V usage is TRBV2 and J usage is TRBJ1-3, with D unresolved. This CDR3 spans 15 amino acids. From germline, CDR1 is SNHLY and CDR2 FYNNEI. Trimming pared 3 bases from V and 0 bases from J, leaving 9 bases between. In DNA, the CDR3 is TGTGCCAGCAGTGATTTCAGGAGCTCTGGAAACACCATATATTTT. Translating gives CASSDFRSSGNTIYF.

CDR3 amino acids: CASSMTSGGPQETQYF. CDR3 coding DNA: TGCGCCAGCAGCATGACTAGCGGGGGACCTCAAGAGACCCAGTACTTC. V and J are TRBV5-1 and TRBJ2-5, with 12 bases that match TRBD2. J gave up 2 bases and V 4 bases, and 6 bases lay outside the gene matches. Germline V gene sequence: CDR1 SGHRS, CDR2 YFSETQ. The CDR3 runs to 16 residues.

This chain joins TRBV12-3 or TRBV12-4 and TRBJ2-3; 7 bases match TRBD2. The J segment lost 5 bases and the V segment lost 8 bases, leaving 7 bases of the junction unmatched. There are 13 residues in the CDR3. The CDR3 DNA sequence: TGTGCCAGCGGGGGGGGAGAGAAAGATACGCAGTATTTT. It encodes CASGGGEKDTQYF.

The chain employs TRBV18 and TRBJ2-5; 7 bases fit TRBD1. Germline CDR1 KGHSH, CDR2 LQKENI. CDR3 size: 12 residues. V gave up 6 bases and J gave up 2 bases; unmatched junction bases: 0. CDR3 DNA: TGTGCCAGCTCGGACAGGCAAGAGACCCAGTACTTC. Translating it yields CASSDRQETQYF. The full variable domain, rest sourced from reference TRBV18 and TRBJ2-5, is NAGVMQNPRHLVRRRGQEARLRCSPMKGHSHVYWYRQLPEEGLKFMVYLQKENIIDESGMPKERFSAEFPKEGPSILRIQQVVRGDSAAYFCASSDRQETQYFGPGTRLLVL.

This clone has only a few counts. This rearrangement joins TRBV29-1 to TRBJ2-7; 10 nucleotides line up with TRBD1. Germline CDR1 is SQVTM and CDR2 is ANQGSEA. This CDR3 region has 13 residues. Germline trimming cut 5 bases from V and 5 bases from J; bases unmatched to any gene: 6. This CDR3 is CSVQPGQGNEQYF. The CDR3 nucleotides are TGCAGCGTTCAACCGGGACAGGGGAACGAGCAGTACTTC.

This clone was observed a handful of times. This chain joins TRBV10-3 and TRBJ1-6; D not certain. The CDR3 runs 18 residues. CDR1 ENHRY and CDR2 SYGVKD come from the germline V gene. The germline V and J ends were trimmed by 0 bases and 3 bases, with 15 bases remaining between them. CDR3 amino acids: CAISESSGQVFYNSPLHF. CDR3 in DNA: TGTGCCATCAGTGAGTCTTCCGGGCAAGTCTTCTATAATTCACCCCTCCACTTT.

The genes are TRBV7-9 and TRBJ1-2; D not resolved. The CDR3 has 13 amino acids. Trimming took 1 base from V and 8 from J, leaving 11 bases between them. In germline, CDR1 is SEHNR, CDR2 FQNEAQ (reference sequence). The CDR3 protein is CASSLGDSAGYTF. The CDR3 DNA sequence: TGTGCCAGCAGCTTAGGGGATTCTGCGGGCTACACCTTC.

With regard to this clone: Compared with germline, one end of the junction differs, possibly owing to a read error. This chain uses TRBV11-2 with TRBJ2-4, with TRBD1 as a possible D gene (5 bases). The CDR3 contains 12 residues. Germline V gives CDR1 SGHAT, CDR2 FQNNGV. CDR3 sequence: CASSLDWGQAHF. The CDR3 coding sequence is TGTGCCAGCAGCTTAGATTGGGGCCAGGCCCACTTC. The entire variable domain, with the rest obtained from reference TRBV11-2 and TRBJ2-4, is as follows: EAGVAQSPRYKIIEKRQSVAFWCNPISGHATLYWYQQILGQGPKLLIQFQNNGVVDDSQLPKDRFSAERLKGVDSTLKIQPAKLEDSAVYLCASSLDWGQAHFGAGTRLSVL.

In its sample, this clone was seen a few times. V and J are TRBV2 and TRBJ1-4; TRBD1 matches 9 bases. The CDR3 totals 14 residues. The V gene end was trimmed by 6 bases and the J gene end by 7 bases; junction bases not matched to a gene: 6. CDR1 is SNHLY and CDR2 is FYNNEI in the germline V gene. The CDR3 loop reads CASSPGTGSEKLFF. CDR3 DNA sequence: TGTGCCAGCAGCCCCGGGACAGGGAGTGAAAAACTGTTTTTT.

This clone came up once. The chain has TRBV9 and TRBJ2-1, with D possibly matching TRBD2 (7 bases). The germline CDR1 and CDR2 sequences are SGDLS and YYNGEE. This CDR3 contains 15 residues. Trimming stripped 4 bases from V and 0 bases from J, with 11 bases between. CDR3 sequence reads: CASSSRGGSYNEQFF. The CDR3 nucleotides read TGTGCCAGCAGCTCAAGGGGGGGCTCCTACAATGAGCAGTTCTTC.

The CDR3 sequence is CAISDGDRGLNTEAFF. The DNA of the CDR3 is TGTGCCATCAGTGACGGTGACAGGGGGCTTAACACTGAAGCTTTCTTT. The chain links TRBV10-3 to TRBJ1-1; 10 bases match TRBD1. The junction had 6 bases not matched to a gene; V was cut back by 3 bases and J by 2 bases. The CDR3 totals 16 residues. The germline CDR1 and CDR2 sequences are ENHRY and SYGVKD.

This chain connects TRBV19 to TRBJ1-1, with TRBD1 matching 8 bases. Germline lookup yields CDR1 LNHDA and CDR2 SQIVND (reference sequence). The V and J ends lost 2 bases and 0 bases, in that order; junction bases with no gene match: 5. This CDR3 is 16 amino acids long. The CDR3 DNA follows: TGTGCCAGTAGTATACGACAGGGGCGAATGAACACTGAAGCTTTCTTT. As protein: CASSIRQGRMNTEAFF.

The V and J genes are TRBV12-3 or TRBV12-4 and TRBJ1-1; D perhaps matches TRBD1 (5 bases). The CDR3 loop spans 13 amino acids. V lost 7 bases to trimming and J lost 5 bases, with 14 bases between them. CDR3 sequence (DNA): TGTGCCAGCATTACTGAGAGGGGAACTGAAGCTTTCTTT. The encoded protein is CASITERGTEAFF.

The rearrangement joins TRBV11-2 to TRBJ1-1; D is unresolved. This CDR3 comprises 13 residues. V was pared by 1 base and J by 4 bases, with 7 bases between. Germline V gives CDR1 SGHAT, CDR2 FQNNGV. The CDR3 nucleotides read TGTGCCAGCAGCTTAGGCATAGGCACTGAAGCTTTCTTT. The encoded protein is CASSLGIGTEAFF.

The CDR3 DNA follows: TGTGCCACCCGAGGAAAACAGGACACCGGGGAGCTGTTTTTT. Translated, it gives CATRGKQDTGELFF. V usage is TRBV6-4 and J usage is TRBJ2-2, with TRBD1 as a possible D gene (5 bases). The CDR3 consists of 14 residues. V dropped 10 bases and J dropped 3 bases, with 15 bases sitting between them. Germline V gene sequence: CDR1 MRHNA, CDR2 SNTAGT.